This TCR beta chain was identified in a study of graft-versus-host responses after intestinal transplantation. Overall study context: Anti-thymocyte globulin was used for induction in all recipients, who then took tacrolimus and steroids for approximately three years.

Germline V gene data show CDR1 as MNHEY and CDR2 as SVGAGI. Trimming removed 0 bases at V and 1 base at J, with 6 bases between. The CDR3 sequence is 14 residues long. Notes on this clone: The target antigen is unknown.

Clones were read by immunoSEQ multiplex PCR, and TCRdb kept only the in-frame ones, dropping some. The data hold fewer than 120,000 clones, with just over 90% observed a single time. General study points: Some patients had graft-donor T cell macrochimerism, and their allografts showed high graft-versus-host to host-versus-graft clonal ratios.

The sequence came from a human donor who received an intestinal transplant. The V and J genes are TRBV6-5 and TRBJ1-2; D remains ambiguous. The source was unstimulated CD8+ T cells sorted from spleen or lymph node cells, collected before intestinal transplant. The CDR3 region is CASSYSRLNYGYTF. The CDR3 region has the DNA TGTGCCAGCAGTTACTCTCGTCTTAACTATGGCTACACCTTC.